Listed here are 29 T cell receptor beta chains from one sample, sequenced in a study of lung T cells in sarcoidosis with Löfgren's syndrome. In TCRdb, the reads were re-called with MiXCR into one record per CDR3 protein. Of some 3,100 distinct CDR3 sequences listed, less than 20% are singletons. Sequenced input: CD4+ T cells from bronchoalveolar lavage. Source of these receptors: a human donor with sarcoidosis (Löfgren's syndrome or another form), or a control subject (not recorded which).

As regards this clonotype: An end of the junction does not agree with germline; a read error may underlie this. This chain connects TRBV6-6 to TRBJ1-1; D unresolved. CDR1 MNHNY and CDR2 SVGAGI come from the germline V gene (reference sequence). This CDR3 spans 14 amino acids. The CDR3 reads CASRNTRINTEAFF. DNA of the CDR3: TGTGCCAGCAGAAACACAAGGATAAACACCGAAGCTTTCTTT.

This clonotype is medium-sized by share. V usage is TRBV18 and J usage is TRBJ1-1; D is undetermined. The CDR3 is made up of 14 amino acids. With 2 bases removed from V and 1 base from J, the gap between germline ends came to 8 bases. The germline V gene encodes CDR1 KGHSH and CDR2 LQKENI. The CDR3 nucleotides are TGTGCCAGCTCACCAATCCGGGAGAACACTGAAGCTTTCTTT. Amino acids: CASSPIRENTEAFF.

This clonotype occurred many times. The chain employs TRBV30 and TRBJ1-1, with 7 nucleotides matching TRBD1. The CDR3 is 12 amino acids. In germline, CDR1 is GTSNPN, CDR2 SVGIG (reference sequence). The CDR3 DNA is TGTGCTGCTCGGGACAGGAACACTGAAGCTTTCTTT. Translating it yields CAARDRNTEAFF.

By share, this clonotype ranks as medium-sized. V gene TRBV29-1 combines with J gene TRBJ1-2; D unclear. The germline V gene has CDR1 SQVTM and CDR2 ANQGSEA. The CDR3 consists of 14 residues. V was clipped by 3 bases and J by 4 bases, with 15 bases between them. CDR3: CSVEPSGPSYGYTF. The CDR3 DNA reads TGCAGCGTTGAGCCTTCAGGACCTTCCTATGGCTACACCTTC.

This clonotype is labeled as medium-sized. This CDR3 is CASAPDGDTEAFF. Here the CDR3 DNA reads TGTGCTAGTGCCCCGGACGGGGACACTGAAGCTTTCTTT. The J gene is TRBJ1-1, the V gene TRBV12-5; D ambiguous. Germline V lookup: CDR1 LGHNT, CDR2 FRNRAP. The CDR3 length is 13 residues. The V and J ends lost 7 bases and 3 bases respectively, with 12 bases between them.

By sample fraction, this clonotype is medium-sized. This chain uses TRBV5-1 with TRBJ1-3; D gene unclear. Germline V gene sequence: CDR1 SGHRS, CDR2 YFSETQ. The V gene lost 1 base and the J gene lost 1 base, with 9 bases spanning the gap. The CDR3 runs 15 residues. CDR3 DNA: TGCGCCAGCAGCTTGTCGGGAACTTCTGGAAACACCATATATTTT. This gives the protein CASSLSGTSGNTIYF.

This clonotype is large. The chain uses TRBV7-2 and TRBJ1-1, with D perhaps TRBD1 (5 bases). The CDR3 has 13 residues. Germline loops: CDR1 SGHTA, CDR2 FQGNSA. V was trimmed by 6 bases and J by 0 bases, leaving 8 bases between them. CDR3 DNA: TGTGCCAGCAGTCGACAGATGAACACTGAAGCTTTCTTT. Translation gives CASSRQMNTEAFF.

In its sample, this clonotype is medium-sized. The chain combines TRBV10-3 with TRBJ2-3; TRBD1 matches 10 bases. Germline lookup yields CDR1 ENHRY and CDR2 SYGVKD. The CDR3 spans 14 residues. The ends lost 7 bases at V and 5 bases at J; junction bases unmatched: 6. CDR3 bases: TGTGCCATCACCGACAGGGGGCGCGGAGATACGCAGTATTTT. Protein sequence: CAITDRGRGDTQYF.

Relative to its sample, this clonotype is medium-sized (0.01 to 0.1%). The genes are TRBV4-3 and TRBJ1-1; D not resolved. The germline V and J ends were trimmed by 2 bases and 5 bases, with 15 bases remaining between them. This CDR3 region has 15 residues. Germline V gene data show CDR1 as LGHNA and CDR2 as YSLEER. The CDR3 loop reads CASSQNPGKATEAFF. The CDR3, as DNA: TGCGCCAGCAGCCAAAATCCGGGAAAAGCAACTGAAGCTTTCTTT.

In this sample, this clonotype turned up a few times. This chain links TRBV7-8 with TRBJ1-2, with D unresolved. V lost 3 bases and J lost 5, with 7 bases in between. CDR3 size: 12 residues. Germline values: CDR1 SGHVS, CDR2 FQNEAQ. CDR3 nucleotide sequence: TGTGCCAGCAGCTTCGATGGATATGGCTACACCTTC. Translating it yields CASSFDGYGYTF.

Sample share makes this clonotype medium-sized. The chain couples TRBV5-1 to TRBJ2-7; 7 bases align to TRBD1. The CDR3 sequence is 13 residues long. Trimming cost V 0 bases and J 10 bases; bases outside gene matches: 7. The germline V gene has CDR1 SGHRS and CDR2 YFSETQ. CDR3 loop: CASSLEDRVNQYF. CDR3 nucleotide sequence: TGCGCCAGCAGCTTGGAAGACAGGGTTAACCAGTACTTC.

Judged by abundance, this clonotype is medium-sized (0.01 to 0.1%). The rearrangement joins TRBV12-3 or TRBV12-4 to TRBJ2-5, with a possible D match to TRBD2 (5 bases). This CDR3 region has 13 residues. Deletions cut 6 bases from V and 2 bases from J, with 10 bases between. CDR3 sequence: CASRGEGQETQYF. CDR3 sequence (DNA): TGTGCCAGCAGGGGAGAAGGGCAAGAGACCCAGTACTTC.

This clonotype appeared many times. V and J are TRBV9 and TRBJ2-2; D gene uncertain. The V end lost 3 bases, the J end lost 2 bases, and 11 bases lay between the germline ends. CDR1 is SGDLS, CDR2 YYNGEE, per germline. The CDR3 is 15 residues long. The chain's CDR3 is CASSGSPLNTGELFF. In DNA form, the CDR3 reads TGTGCCAGCAGCGGAAGCCCTCTAAACACCGGGGAGCTGTTTTTT.

Sample share makes this clonotype medium-sized. J is TRBJ2-2 and V is TRBV4-1, with TRBD2 matching 10 bases. The CDR3 loop spans 17 amino acids. Losses at the gene ends were 0 bases for V and 6 bases for J; bases not matched to a gene: 7. Germline CDR1 is MGHRA and CDR2 is YSYEKL. The CDR3, as DNA: TGCGCCAGCAGCCAAGATTCAAGCGGGGGGGCAGCCGGGGAGCTGTTTTTT. The encoded protein is CASSQDSSGGAAGELFF.

In this sample, this clonotype turned up many times. The chain uses TRBV2 and TRBJ1-6; the D gene is possibly TRBD1 (5 bases). CDR3 length: 14 amino acids. Trimming took off 8 bases at V and 6 bases at J, with 14 bases between the two ends. In germline, CDR1 is SNHLY, CDR2 FYNNEI. The DNA of the CDR3 is TGTGCCAGCGGGGGGGACCGAGTTAATTCACCCCTCCACTTT. This translates into CASGGDRVNSPLHF.

By its share, this clonotype is medium-sized (0.01 to 0.1%). The chain is built from TRBV10-3 and TRBJ1-1, with unresolved D. The V gene's germline CDR1 is ENHRY and CDR2 SYGVKD. The CDR3 length is 12 residues. Trimming removed 9 bases from V and 2 bases from J, with 10 bases in between. For the CDR3, the DNA is TGTGCCATATACGATGGCAACACTGAAGCTTTCTTT. This translates into CAIYDGNTEAFF.

In this sample, this clonotype is large. The chain uses TRBV7-2 and TRBJ2-5, with 9 bases that match TRBD2. The germline gives CDR1 SGHTA, CDR2 FQGNSA. This CDR3 is 15 amino acids long. The V gene end was trimmed by 6 bases and the J gene end by 5 bases; junction bases not matched to a gene: 10. CDR3 bases: TGTGCCAGCAGTTCCCGACGTAGCGGGAGTGAGACCCAGTACTTC. Protein: CASSSRRSGSETQYF.

This clonotype was seen a handful of times. The rearrangement uses TRBV19 and TRBJ2-3; 7 bases agree with TRBD1. The CDR3 spans 12 residues. From germline, CDR1 is LNHDA and CDR2 SQIVND (reference sequence). V gave up 8 bases and J gave up 5 bases; unmatched junction bases: 4. The CDR3 region is CASAQGLDTQYF. CDR3 nucleotides: TGTGCCAGTGCACAGGGGTTAGATACGCAGTATTTT. Together with reference TRBV19 and TRBJ2-3, the CDR3 gives the full variable domain: DGGITQSPKYLFRKEGQNVTLSCEQNLNHDAMYWYRQDPGQGLRLIYYSQIVNDFQKGDIAEGYSVSREKKESFPLTVTSAQKNPTAFYLCASAQGLDTQYFGPGTRLTVL.

This clonotype rates as medium-sized (0.01 to 0.1%). The chain uses TRBV18 and TRBJ2-3; D possibly uses TRBD1 or TRBD2 (5 bases each). The CDR3 consists of 12 residues. Looked up from germline, CDR1 is KGHSH and CDR2 is LQKENI. V dropped 3 bases and J dropped 15 bases, with 16 bases sitting between them. CDR3 protein: CASSPNRDGAYF. CDR3 sequence (DNA): TGTGCCAGCTCACCGAATCGGGACGGCGCCTATTTT.

By its share, this clonotype is medium-sized. The chain uses TRBV18 and TRBJ2-7; TRBD1 matches 7 bases. The germline CDR1 and CDR2 sequences are KGHSH and LQKENI. The CDR3 contains 14 residues. J lost 2 bases, V lost 6 bases, and 7 bases had no gene match. The CDR3 sequence is CASSEGTATYEQYV. CDR3 nucleotides: TGTGCCAGCTCGGAAGGGACAGCAACCTACGAGCAGTACGTC.

This clonotype was found a few times. The genes are TRBV6-1 and TRBJ1-5, with TRBD1 matching over 8 bases. Germline CDR1 is MNHNS and CDR2 is SASEGT. Germline trimming cut 4 bases from V and 6 bases from J; bases unmatched to any gene: 11. This CDR3 spans 16 amino acids. DNA for the CDR3: TGTGCCAGCAGTGCCTCGACAGGGGAGGGTCCTCAGCCCCAGCATTTT. Translated, it gives CASSASTGEGPQPQHF.

The table lists this clonotype with many counts. The genes are TRBV7-8 and TRBJ1-2, with TRBD1 matching 8 bases. Unmatched junction bases numbered 5, after V lost 0 bases and J lost 2 bases. Germline CDR1 is SGHVS and CDR2 is FQNEAQ. CDR3 length equals 16 residues. The CDR3 loop is CASSLAVRTGNYGYTF. The CDR3 DNA reads as TGTGCCAGCAGCTTAGCGGTGAGGACAGGGAACTATGGCTACACCTTC.

This clonotype is termed medium-sized. The rearrangement links TRBV27 to TRBJ1-2, with D maybe TRBD1 (5 bases). Germline values: CDR1 MNHEY, CDR2 SMNVEV (reference sequence). CDR3 length: 15 residues. V shed 6 bases and J shed 5 bases, with 19 bases lying between them. Here the CDR3 reads CASSLTYSSGYGYTF. CDR3 bases: TGTGCCAGCAGCTTAACTTATAGTTCAGGGTATGGCTACACCTTC.

Relative to its sample, this clonotype is medium-sized. The rearrangement joins TRBV19 to TRBJ1-2; D gene ambiguous. This CDR3 is 15 amino acids long. The germline V gene encodes CDR1 LNHDA and CDR2 SQIVND (reference sequence). The V gene lost 7 bases and the J gene lost 3 bases, with 18 bases spanning the gap. The CDR3 loop reads CASTLDHSWDYGYTF. The CDR3 nucleotides read TGTGCCAGTACCCTAGATCACAGTTGGGACTATGGCTACACCTTC. Drawing the rest from reference TRBV19 and TRBJ1-2, the complete variable domain is DGGITQSPKYLFRKEGQNVTLSCEQNLNHDAMYWYRQDPGQGLRLIYYSQIVNDFQKGDIAEGYSVSREKKESFPLTVTSAQKNPTAFYLCASTLDHSWDYGYTFGSGTRLTVV.

This clonotype came up many times. The chain carries TRBV5-4 and TRBJ1-3, with unresolved D. Looked up from germline, CDR1 is SGHNT and CDR2 is YYREEE (reference sequence). Trimming stripped 4 bases from V and 0 bases from J, with 14 bases between. This CDR3 contains 16 residues. CDR3 sequence (DNA): TGTGCCAGCAGCCCTGGACCCGGGAGCTCTGGAAACACCATATATTTT. Protein sequence: CASSPGPGSSGNTIYF. Full variable domain (rest looked up from reference TRBV5-4 and TRBJ1-3): ETGVTQSPTHLIKTRGQQVTLRCSSQSGHNTVSWYQQALGQGPQFIFQYYREEENGRGNFPPRFSGLQFPNYSSELNVNALELDDSALYLCASSPGPGSSGNTIYFGEGSWLTVV.

This clonotype was counted only a few times. V is TRBV27 and J is TRBJ2-7, with D perhaps TRBD1 or TRBD2 (5 bases each). CDR1 and CDR2 (germline): MNHEY, SMNVEV (reference sequence). The V end lost 2 bases, the J end lost 4 bases, and 27 bases lay between the germline ends. The CDR3 totals 19 residues. The CDR3 DNA follows: TGTGCCAGCAGTTTAAAGGACACAGGAGGAATCTCACCCGGGTACGAGCAGTACGTC. This translates into CASSLKDTGGISPGYEQYV.

By frequency in the sample, this clonotype is medium-sized (0.01 to 0.1%). This chain uses TRBV6-1 with TRBJ2-1; D possibly uses TRBD1 or TRBD2 (6 bases each). This CDR3 spans 14 amino acids. CDR1 and CDR2 (germline): MNHNS, SASEGT. V was pared by 5 bases and J by 8 bases, with 16 bases between. In DNA, the CDR3 is TGTGCCAGCAGTCTAACTACAGGGACTGATGAGCAGTTCTTC. It codes for CASSLTTGTDEQFF.

This clonotype was found once. This could be a read error, since a much larger clone is one nucleotide away. V usage is TRBV2 and J usage is TRBJ2-5; no clear D. Germline loops: CDR1 SNHLY, CDR2 FYNNEI. CDR3 length: 13 amino acids. The CDR3 loop reads CAAQRTRQETRYF. CDR3 sequence (DNA): TGTGCCGCACAAAGGACGCGACAAGAGACCCGGTACTTC.

The chain couples TRBV5-1 to TRBJ2-1, with no clear D. V dropped 4 bases and J dropped 3 bases, with 8 bases sitting between them. Germline assignment: CDR1 SGHRS and CDR2 YFSETQ. The CDR3 length is 13 residues. The CDR3 nucleotides are TGCGCCAGCAGCGGAGACGGCTACAATGAGCAGTTCTTC. Its protein is CASSGDGYNEQFF.